The 31 T cell receptor beta chains presented below share a single source sample, sequenced in a study of T cell changes during pregnancy in multiple sclerosis. Repertoires were generated with immunoSEQ multiplex PCR, while TCRdb's copy carries only in-frame clones and drops some. The sample carries 45,000 to 55,000 clones, 80% to 95% recorded once. The starting material was peripheral blood, obtained after pregnancy. These receptors originate from a female donor with multiple sclerosis, enrolled in a pregnancy study.

CDR3 sequence (DNA): TGTGCCAGCAGTGGGGGGACAGGAGACTATGGCTACACCTTC. This translates into CASSGGTGDYGYTF. J is TRBJ1-2 and V is TRBV6-1; 8 positions agree with TRBD1. The ends lost 4 bases at V and 3 bases at J; junction bases unmatched: 4. This CDR3 comprises 14 residues. Germline values: CDR1 MNHNS, CDR2 SASEGT.

In its sample, this clone was seen once. CDR3 nucleotides: TGTGCCACCACCCCGCGGGGGCGAAACACCATATATTTT. It encodes CATTPRGRNTIYF. The chain couples TRBV15 to TRBJ1-3, with a possible D match to TRBD1 (6 bases). Per the germline V gene, CDR1 is LNHNV and CDR2 is YYDKDF (reference sequence). This CDR3 spans 13 amino acids. V lost 7 bases to trimming and J lost 5 bases, with 12 bases between them.

This clone was seen just once. The chain couples TRBV7-2 to TRBJ2-5, with TRBD2 identical over 12 bases. The CDR3 is 15 residues long. Germline loops: CDR1 SGHTA, CDR2 FQGNSA. Germline trimming cut 5 bases from V and 7 bases from J; bases unmatched to any gene: 8. CDR3 coding DNA: TGTGCCAGCAGCGTCCTAGCGGGGGGGCCGGGGACCCAGTACTTC. Its translation is CASSVLAGGPGTQYF.

The chain uses TRBV7-3 and TRBJ1-1; tentative D call: TRBD1 (6 bases). CDR3 length: 17 residues. V was pared by 1 base and J by 1 base, with 16 bases between. The V gene's germline CDR1 is SGHTA and CDR2 FQGTGA. CDR3 sequence: CASSLIGGAGPNTEAFF. Written as DNA, the CDR3 is TGTGCCAGCAGCTTAATAGGGGGGGCAGGCCCGAACACTGAAGCTTTCTTT.

J is TRBJ1-5 and V is TRBV19, with no clear D. Germline CDR1 reads LNHDA; CDR2 reads SQIVND (reference sequence). This CDR3 contains 14 residues. V was clipped by 8 bases and J by 6 bases, with 17 bases between them. CDR3 region: CASWVGIQGQPQHF. CDR3 DNA sequence: TGTGCCAGTTGGGTCGGGATTCAAGGTCAGCCCCAGCATTTT.

This sequence joins TRBV2 and TRBJ1-5; TRBD1 might be the D (5 bases). Germline-derived CDR1 and CDR2 are SNHLY and FYNNEI. CDR3 length: 15 residues. The ends were cut back, 2 bases at V and 0 bases at J, with 8 bases in the middle. CDR3 loop: CASSEQGFSNQPQHF. The DNA of the CDR3 is TGTGCCAGCAGTGAACAGGGCTTTAGCAATCAGCCCCAGCATTTT.

The rearrangement uses TRBV7-2 and TRBJ2-6; D perhaps matches TRBD1 (6 bases). Germline-derived CDR1 and CDR2 are SGHTA and FQGNSA. The CDR3 length is 16 residues. V lost 5 bases and J lost 2, with 13 bases in between. The CDR3 sequence: CASSPSSGAGANVLTF. The DNA of the CDR3 is TGTGCCAGCAGCCCTTCATCAGGGGCTGGGGCCAACGTCCTGACTTTC.

The chain carries TRBV11-2 and TRBJ2-3, with 12 bases lining up with TRBD2. The germline V gene encodes CDR1 SGHAT and CDR2 FQNNGV. The junction had 10 bases not matched to a gene; V was cut back by 2 bases and J by 4 bases. The CDR3 runs to 18 residues. Here the CDR3 DNA reads TGTGCCAGCAGCTTAACTAGCGGGGGGTTCCTTCGGGCAGATACGCAGTATTTT. Protein: CASSLTSGGFLRADTQYF.

For the CDR3, the DNA is TGTGCCAGCAGTGCCAGCGGGGGGGCGGAGACCCAGTACTTC. Residues: CASSASGGAETQYF. The rearrangement links TRBV9 to TRBJ2-5, with 10 bases aligning to TRBD2. Germline-derived CDR1 and CDR2 are SGDLS and YYNGEE. CDR3 size: 14 residues. The V and J ends lost 5 bases and 5 bases, in that order; junction bases with no gene match: 6.

The V call is TRBV5-1, the J call TRBJ2-2; 10 bases fit TRBD2. The CDR3 is made up of 17 amino acids. Germline V lookup: CDR1 SGHRS, CDR2 YFSETQ. V shed 4 bases, J shed 7 bases, and the junction held 13 bases outside the gene matches. CDR3 in amino acids: CASSGGLAIAKGGELFF. As DNA, the CDR3 is TGCGCCAGCAGCGGGGGACTAGCGATCGCTAAGGGCGGGGAGCTGTTTTTT.

V gene TRBV5-1 combines with J gene TRBJ2-7, with D possibly matching TRBD2 (6 bases). Germline V gene data show CDR1 as SGHRS and CDR2 as YFSETQ. This CDR3 has 14 residues. Between the trimmed V and J ends, which lost 7 bases and 0 bases, there was a span of 14 bases. CDR3 bases: TGCGCCAGCGGGCTGGGGGGTCCCTCCTACGAGCAGTACTTC. It encodes CASGLGGPSYEQYF. Full variable domain (missing parts from reference TRBV5-1 and TRBJ2-7): KAGVTQTPRYLIKTRGQQVTLSCSPISGHRSVSWYQQTPGQGLQFLFEYFSETQRNKGNFPGRFSGRQFSNSRSEMNVSTLELGDSALYLCASGLGGPSYEQYFGPGTRLTVT.

The chain recombines TRBV7-9 with TRBJ2-2; D is perhaps TRBD1 (5 bases). Germline V gene lookup returns CDR1 SEHNR and CDR2 FQNEAQ (reference sequence). Between the trimmed V and J ends, which lost 5 bases and 3 bases, there was a span of 13 bases. This CDR3 is 15 amino acids long. CDR3 in amino acids: CASSPQRQYTGELFF. CDR3 DNA: TGTGCCAGCAGCCCCCAAAGACAGTACACCGGGGAGCTGTTTTTT. The full variable domain, in which reference TRBV7-9 and TRBJ2-2 provide the parts outside the CDR3, is DTGVSQNPRHKITKRGQNVTFRCDPISEHNRLYWYRQTLGQGPEFLTYFQNEAQLEKSRLLSDRFSAERPKGSFSTLEIQRTEQGDSAMYLCASSPQRQYTGELFFGEGSRLTVL.

The V and J genes are TRBV4-3 and TRBJ2-7; TRBD1 matches at 7 bases. This CDR3 contains 15 residues. Germline V lookup: CDR1 LGHNA, CDR2 YSLEER. V shed 2 bases, J shed 1 base, and the junction held 5 bases outside the gene matches. As DNA, the CDR3 is TGCGCCAGCAGCCAACAACAGGGGCCGTCCTACGAGCAGTACTTC. Protein product: CASSQQQGPSYEQYF.

The rearrangement joins TRBV9 to TRBJ1-1; TRBD1 is a possible D gene (6 bases). This CDR3 spans 15 amino acids. Germline assignment: CDR1 SGDLS and CDR2 YYNGEE. Trimming removed 2 bases at V and 0 bases at J, with 11 bases between. Here the CDR3 DNA reads TGTGCCAGCAGCGTTCAGGGGATCATGAACACTGAAGCTTTCTTT. It yields the protein CASSVQGIMNTEAFF.

This sequence joins TRBV30 and TRBJ2-3, with D maybe TRBD2 (5 bases). V was cut by 1 base and J by 3 bases, with 11 bases left in between. Germline assignment: CDR1 GTSNPN and CDR2 SVGIG (reference sequence). This CDR3 is built from 14 residues. The CDR3 protein is CAWSAPSRTDTQYF. The DNA for the CDR3 is TGTGCCTGGAGTGCGCCTAGCAGGACAGATACGCAGTATTTT. The variable domain in full, completed from reference TRBV30 and TRBJ2-3, reads SQTIHQWPATLVQPVGSPLSLECTVEGTSNPNLYWYRQAAGRGLQLLFYSVGIGQISSEVPQNLSASRPQDRQFILSSKKLLLSDSGFYLCAWSAPSRTDTQYFGPGTRLTVL.

The chain is built from TRBV5-8 and TRBJ2-3; 11 bases match TRBD2. Looked up from germline, CDR1 is SGHTS and CDR2 is YDEGEE. CDR3 length: 15 residues. The J segment lost 4 bases and the V segment lost 4 bases, leaving 5 bases of the junction unmatched. This CDR3 is CASSLGLADPDTQYF. As DNA, the CDR3 is TGTGCCAGCAGCCTGGGACTAGCGGACCCAGATACGCAGTATTTT.

The chain links TRBV6-1 to TRBJ1-2, with a weak D call TRBD1 (5 bases). The CDR3 spans 14 residues. Germline lookup yields CDR1 MNHNS and CDR2 SASEGT. Between the trimmed V and J ends, which lost 3 bases and 4 bases, there was a span of 12 bases. DNA of the CDR3: TGTGCCAGCAGTGAGACGTGGACAATCTATGGCTACACCTTC. Translating it yields CASSETWTIYGYTF.

The chain couples TRBV5-4 to TRBJ2-7; D perhaps matches TRBD1 (6 bases). The CDR3 runs 15 residues. The V and J ends lost 4 bases and 1 base respectively, with 15 bases between them. Germline V gene data show CDR1 as SGHNT and CDR2 as YYREEE (reference sequence). CDR3 residues: CASSTDSYQSYEQYF. DNA of the CDR3: TGTGCCAGCAGCACGGACAGTTACCAATCCTACGAGCAGTACTTC.

The chain is built from TRBV7-3 and TRBJ2-1, with 7 bases fitting TRBD2. Looked up from germline, CDR1 is SGHTA and CDR2 is FQGTGA. The CDR3 is made up of 15 amino acids. V was pared by 4 bases and J by 0 bases, with 3 bases of the junction left unmatched. CDR3 amino acids: CASSSSGYSYNEQFF. CDR3 bases: TGTGCCAGCAGCTCTAGCGGCTACTCCTACAATGAGCAGTTCTTC. Filled out from reference TRBV7-3 and TRBJ2-1, the complete variable domain reads GAGVSQTPSNKVTEKGKYVELRCDPISGHTALYWYRQSLGQGPEFLIYFQGTGAADDSGLPNDRFFAVRPEGSVSTLKIQRTERGDSAVYLCASSSSGYSYNEQFFGPGTRLTVL.

The chain carries TRBV7-2 and TRBJ1-2; D possibly corresponds to TRBD1 (6 bases). From germline, CDR1 is SGHTA and CDR2 FQGNSA. This CDR3 region has 13 residues. V was cut by 5 bases and J by 4 bases, with 11 bases left in between. The CDR3 spells CTSSNTGLYGYTF. CDR3 sequence (DNA): TGTACCAGCAGCAACACAGGGCTCTATGGCTACACCTTC.

This clone came up once. The chain combines TRBV7-8 with TRBJ1-6, with D maybe TRBD1 (5 bases). This CDR3 contains 18 residues. V was clipped by 9 bases and J by 0 bases, with 21 bases between them. CDR1 SGHVS and CDR2 FQNEAQ come from the germline V gene. The CDR3 sequence: CASLNRSGGSSYNSPLHF. The CDR3 region has the DNA TGTGCCAGTCTAAACAGGTCGGGGGGTAGCTCCTATAATTCACCCCTCCACTTT. The entire variable domain, with the rest obtained from reference TRBV7-8 and TRBJ1-6, is as follows: GAGVSQSPRYKVAKRGQDVALRCDPISGHVSLFWYQQALGQGPEFLTYFQNEAQLDKSGLPSDRFFAERPEGSVSTLKIQRTQQEDSAVYLCASLNRSGGSSYNSPLHFGNGTRLTVT.

This clone has a handful of counts. J is TRBJ2-3 and V is TRBV4-2; no clear D gene. The CDR3 spans 13 residues. V was trimmed by 4 bases and J by 6 bases, leaving 11 bases between them. Germline CDR1 is LGHNA and CDR2 is YNFKEQ. The CDR3 bases are TGTGCCAGCAGCCCCCTTCACGGGGATACGCAGTATTTT. It is translated as CASSPLHGDTQYF.

The chain carries TRBV29-1 and TRBJ1-2; no clear D gene. Deletions cut 4 bases from V and 0 bases from J, with 6 bases between. The CDR3 contains 12 residues. The V gene's germline CDR1 is SQVTM and CDR2 ANQGSEA. CDR3 in DNA: TGCAGCGTTGCTAAATCTAACTATGGCTACACCTTC. This encodes CSVAKSNYGYTF.

The gene calls are TRBV19 and TRBJ1-6; unclear D gene. V was pared by 7 bases and J by 8 bases, with 18 bases between. CDR1 LNHDA and CDR2 SQIVND come from the germline V gene (reference sequence). This CDR3 has 15 amino acids. CDR3 protein: CASKREDGFYSPLHF. The CDR3 DNA reads as TGTGCCAGTAAAAGGGAGGATGGGTTCTATTCACCCCTCCACTTT.

The chain uses TRBV5-5 and TRBJ2-1; TRBD2 agrees at 7 bases. V shed 4 bases, J shed 0 bases, and the junction held 7 bases outside the gene matches. Germline V gene sequence: CDR1 SGHKS, CDR2 YYEKEE (reference sequence). The CDR3 sequence is 16 residues long. CDR3 DNA sequence: TGTGCCAGCAGCCGTGAGCGGGGCAGCTCCTACAATGAGCAGTTCTTC. This gives the protein CASSRERGSSYNEQFF.

The rearrangement uses TRBV30 and TRBJ1-2; TRBD1 matches at 7 bases. The length of the CDR3 is 17 residues. Germline loops: CDR1 GTSNPN, CDR2 SVGIG (reference sequence). V shed 4 bases, J shed 4 bases, and the junction held 18 bases outside the gene matches. CDR3 coding DNA: TGTGCCTGGACCGACGGGACAGCCTTAAGTGCTTTCTATGGCTACACCTTC. It translates to CAWTDGTALSAFYGYTF.

The genes are TRBV7-2 and TRBJ2-1, with 8 bases identical to TRBD1. Germline CDR1 and CDR2: SGHTA and FQGNSA. Unmatched junction bases numbered 1, after V lost 3 bases and J lost 12 bases. The CDR3 contains 11 residues. In DNA, the CDR3 is TGTGCCAGCAGCTTCGACAGGGGGCAGTTCTTC. This gives the protein CASSFDRGQFF.

J is TRBJ2-7 and V is TRBV6-6; TRBD1 is a possible D gene (6 bases). Germline loops: CDR1 MNHNY, CDR2 SVGAGI (reference sequence). Trimming removed 4 bases at V and 2 bases at J, with 12 bases between. The CDR3 consists of 14 residues. The CDR3 loop is CASSSPGHTYEQYF. The DNA of the CDR3 is TGTGCCAGCAGTTCGCCGGGACATACCTACGAGCAGTACTTC.

V usage is TRBV6-1 and J usage is TRBJ2-4; tentative D call: TRBD2 (6 bases). This CDR3 is built from 16 residues. Trimming stripped 4 bases from V and 1 base from J, with 14 bases between. Per the germline V gene, CDR1 is MNHNS and CDR2 is SASEGT. This CDR3 is CASSASGGAAKNIQYF. CDR3 sequence (DNA): TGTGCCAGCAGTGCCTCGGGCGGGGCGGCCAAAAACATTCAGTACTTC.

Here the CDR3 reads CASRDTNSNQPQHF. In nucleotides, the CDR3 is TGTGCCAGCCGGGACACTAATAGCAATCAGCCCCAGCATTTT. This rearrangement joins TRBV6-1 to TRBJ1-5; a weak D match, TRBD1 (6 bases). CDR3 length: 14 residues. V was trimmed by 8 bases and J by 0 bases, leaving 11 bases between them. Germline assignment: CDR1 MNHNS and CDR2 SASEGT.

The chain employs TRBV5-6 and TRBJ1-1; no reliable D call. V gave up 1 base and J gave up 5 bases, with 15 bases separating them. The CDR3 contains 15 residues. The V gene's germline CDR1 is SGHDT and CDR2 YYEEEE. The CDR3 reads CASSLNRRLGTEAFF. The CDR3 DNA reads as TGTGCCAGCAGCTTGAACCGTCGACTGGGTACTGAAGCTTTCTTT.